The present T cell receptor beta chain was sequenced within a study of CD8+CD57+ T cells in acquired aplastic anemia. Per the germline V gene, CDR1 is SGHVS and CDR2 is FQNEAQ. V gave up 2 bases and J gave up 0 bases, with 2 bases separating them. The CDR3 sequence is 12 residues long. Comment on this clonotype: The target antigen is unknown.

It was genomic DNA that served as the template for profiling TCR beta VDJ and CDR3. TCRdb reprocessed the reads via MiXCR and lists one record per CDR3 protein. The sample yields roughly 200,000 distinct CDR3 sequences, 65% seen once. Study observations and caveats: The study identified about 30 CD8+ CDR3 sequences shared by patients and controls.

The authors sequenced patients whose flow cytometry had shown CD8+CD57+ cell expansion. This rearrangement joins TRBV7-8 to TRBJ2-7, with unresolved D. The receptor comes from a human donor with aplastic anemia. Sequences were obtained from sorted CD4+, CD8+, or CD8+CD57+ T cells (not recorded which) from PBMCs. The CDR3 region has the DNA TGTGCCAGCAGCTTAATCTCCTACGAGCAGTACTTC. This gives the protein CASSLISYEQYF.